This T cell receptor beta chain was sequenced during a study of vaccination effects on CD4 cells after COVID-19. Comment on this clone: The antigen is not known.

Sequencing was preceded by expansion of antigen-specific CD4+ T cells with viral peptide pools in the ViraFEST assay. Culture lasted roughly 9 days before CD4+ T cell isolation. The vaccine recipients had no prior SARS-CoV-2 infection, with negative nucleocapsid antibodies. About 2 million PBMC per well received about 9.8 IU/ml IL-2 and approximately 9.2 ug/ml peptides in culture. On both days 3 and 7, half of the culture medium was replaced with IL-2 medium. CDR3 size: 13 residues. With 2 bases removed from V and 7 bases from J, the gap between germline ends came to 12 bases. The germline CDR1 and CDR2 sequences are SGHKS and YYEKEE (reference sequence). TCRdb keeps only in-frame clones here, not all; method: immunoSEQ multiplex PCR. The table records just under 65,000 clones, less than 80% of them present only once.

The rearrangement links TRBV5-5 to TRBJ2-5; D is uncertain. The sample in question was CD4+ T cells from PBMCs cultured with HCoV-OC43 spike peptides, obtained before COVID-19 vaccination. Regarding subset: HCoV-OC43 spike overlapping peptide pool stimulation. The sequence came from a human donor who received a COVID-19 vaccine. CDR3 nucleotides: TGTGCCAGCAGCTTAGGCCTCCCAAGGACCCAGTACTTC. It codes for CASSLGLPRTQYF.